This T cell receptor (beta chain) was sequenced for a study of CD8+CD57+ T cells in acquired aplastic anemia. V dropped 4 bases and J dropped 4 bases, with 12 bases sitting between them. This CDR3 region has 14 residues. In germline, CDR1 is SGDLS, CDR2 YYNGEE. This clonotype was observed at least ten times. Researchers used genomic DNA as the template to profile TCR beta VDJ and CDR3. TCRdb independently ran MiXCR on the reads; one entry per CDR3 protein. The sample records 180,000 or so distinct CDR3 sequences, approximately 49% being singletons. Sequenced: sorted CD4+, CD8+, or CD8+CD57+ T cells (not recorded which) from PBMCs. The source is a human donor in good health. The rearrangement uses TRBV9 and TRBJ2-1; possibly TRBD1 for D (6 bases). The DNA for the CDR3 is TGTGCCAGCAGCCCCCGGACAGTTTACAATGAGCAGTTCTTC. As protein: CASSPRTVYNEQFF.